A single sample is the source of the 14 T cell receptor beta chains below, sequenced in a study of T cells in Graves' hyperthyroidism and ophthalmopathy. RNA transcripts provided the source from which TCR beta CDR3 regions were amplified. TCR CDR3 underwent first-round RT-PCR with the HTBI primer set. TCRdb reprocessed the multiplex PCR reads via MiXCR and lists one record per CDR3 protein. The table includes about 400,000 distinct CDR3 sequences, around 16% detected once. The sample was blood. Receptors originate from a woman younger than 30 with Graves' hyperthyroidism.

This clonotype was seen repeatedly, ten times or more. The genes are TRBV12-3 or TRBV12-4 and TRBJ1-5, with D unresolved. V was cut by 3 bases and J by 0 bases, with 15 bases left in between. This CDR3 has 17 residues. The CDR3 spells CASSLAGVKNSNQPQHF. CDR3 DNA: TGTGCCAGCAGTTTGGCCGGGGTGAAAAATAGCAATCAGCCCCAGCATTTT.

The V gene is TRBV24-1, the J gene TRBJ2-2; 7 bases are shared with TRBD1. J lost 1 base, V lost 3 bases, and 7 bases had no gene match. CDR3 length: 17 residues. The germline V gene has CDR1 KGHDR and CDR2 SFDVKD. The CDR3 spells CATSDHLTGLNTGELFF. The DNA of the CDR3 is TGTGCCACCAGTGATCATCTGACAGGGCTGAACACCGGGGAGCTGTTTTTT.

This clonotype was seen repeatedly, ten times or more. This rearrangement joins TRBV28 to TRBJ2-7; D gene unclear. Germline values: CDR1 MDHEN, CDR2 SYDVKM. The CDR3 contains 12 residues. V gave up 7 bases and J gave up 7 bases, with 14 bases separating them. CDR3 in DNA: TGTGCCAGCAATAGCTGGAGATCGGAGCAGTACTTC. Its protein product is CASNSWRSEQYF.

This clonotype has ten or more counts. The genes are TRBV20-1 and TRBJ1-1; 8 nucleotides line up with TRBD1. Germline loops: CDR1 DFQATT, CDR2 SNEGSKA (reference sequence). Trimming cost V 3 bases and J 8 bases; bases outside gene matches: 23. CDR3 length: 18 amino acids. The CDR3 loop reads CSASGGRDRMGYREEAFF. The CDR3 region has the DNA TGCAGTGCTAGTGGGGGCAGGGACAGGATGGGCTATAGAGAGGAAGCTTTCTTT.

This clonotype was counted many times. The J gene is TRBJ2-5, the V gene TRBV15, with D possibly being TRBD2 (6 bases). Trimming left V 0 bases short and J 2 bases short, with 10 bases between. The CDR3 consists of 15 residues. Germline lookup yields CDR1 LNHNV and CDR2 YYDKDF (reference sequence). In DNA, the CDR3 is TGTGCCACCAGCAGAGATCGGGGGATTCAAGAGACCCAGTACTTC. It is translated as CATSRDRGIQETQYF.

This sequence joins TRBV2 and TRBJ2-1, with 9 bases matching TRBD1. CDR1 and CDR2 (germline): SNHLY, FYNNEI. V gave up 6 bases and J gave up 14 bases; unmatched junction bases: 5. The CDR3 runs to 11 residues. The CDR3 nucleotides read TGTGCCAGCAGCCCGGACAGGGGAAAGTTCTTC. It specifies CASSPDRGKFF.

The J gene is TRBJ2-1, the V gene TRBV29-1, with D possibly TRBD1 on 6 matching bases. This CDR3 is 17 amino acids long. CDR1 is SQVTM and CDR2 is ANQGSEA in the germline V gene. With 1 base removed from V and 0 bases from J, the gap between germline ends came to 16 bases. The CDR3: CSVEGGPGASSYNEQFF. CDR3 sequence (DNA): TGCAGCGTTGAAGGGGGGCCAGGGGCTAGCTCCTACAATGAGCAGTTCTTC.

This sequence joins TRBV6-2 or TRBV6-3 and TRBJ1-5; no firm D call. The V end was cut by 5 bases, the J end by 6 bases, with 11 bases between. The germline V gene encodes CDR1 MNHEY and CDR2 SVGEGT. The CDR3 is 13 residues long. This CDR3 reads CASSREGGQPQHF. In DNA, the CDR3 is TGTGCCAGCAGTCGGGAGGGTGGTCAGCCCCAGCATTTT.

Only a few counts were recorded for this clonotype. DNA for the CDR3: TGTGCCAGCAGTTACAGGTCCCATACGCAGTATTTT. Protein sequence: CASSYRSHTQYF. The rearrangement links TRBV6-2 or TRBV6-3 to TRBJ2-3; the D is unclear. With 2 bases removed from V and 7 bases from J, the gap between germline ends came to 7 bases. From germline, CDR1 is MNHEY and CDR2 SVGEGT. The CDR3 consists of 12 residues.

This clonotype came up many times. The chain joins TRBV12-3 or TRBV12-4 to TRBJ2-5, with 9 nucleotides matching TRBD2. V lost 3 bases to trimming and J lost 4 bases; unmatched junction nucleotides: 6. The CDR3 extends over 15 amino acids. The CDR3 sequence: CASSFLAGSRETQYF. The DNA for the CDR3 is TGTGCCAGCAGTTTTCTAGCGGGATCGCGAGAGACCCAGTACTTC.

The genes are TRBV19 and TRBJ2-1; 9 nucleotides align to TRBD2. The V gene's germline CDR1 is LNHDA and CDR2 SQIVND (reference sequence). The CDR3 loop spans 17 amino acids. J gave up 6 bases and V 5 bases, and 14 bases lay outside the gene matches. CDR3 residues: CASSPASGTFSGNEQFF. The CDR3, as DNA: TGTGCCAGTAGTCCGGCTAGCGGGACTTTCAGTGGCAATGAGCAGTTCTTC.

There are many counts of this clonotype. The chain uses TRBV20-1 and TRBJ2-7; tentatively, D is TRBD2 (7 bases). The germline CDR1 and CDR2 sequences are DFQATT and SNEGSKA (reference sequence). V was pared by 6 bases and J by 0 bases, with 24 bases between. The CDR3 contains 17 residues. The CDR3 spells CSAGGSDEGGISYEQYF. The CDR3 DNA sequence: TGCAGTGCCGGAGGCTCCGACGAGGGGGGGATCTCCTACGAGCAGTACTTC.

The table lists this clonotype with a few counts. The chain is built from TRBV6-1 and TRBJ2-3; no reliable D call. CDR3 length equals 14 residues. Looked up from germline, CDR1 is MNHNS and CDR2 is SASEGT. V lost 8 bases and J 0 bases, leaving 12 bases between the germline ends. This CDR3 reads CASSTDPSTDTQYF. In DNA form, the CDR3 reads TGTGCCAGCTCAACGGACCCTAGCACAGATACGCAGTATTTT.

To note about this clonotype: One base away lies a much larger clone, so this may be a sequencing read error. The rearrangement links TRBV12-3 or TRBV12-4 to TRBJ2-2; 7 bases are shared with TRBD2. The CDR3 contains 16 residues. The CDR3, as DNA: TGTACCAGCAGCCCTCGGCGGGGGACTAAAACCGGGGAGCTGTTTTTT. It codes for CTSSPRRGTKTGELFF.